This T cell receptor beta chain was captured in a study of cytomegalovirus exposure and HLA in healthy donors. Study conclusions and caveats: Usually a TCR sequence was rare, but some public TCRs were found in many donors. A list of roughly 180 TCR beta chains associated with cytomegalovirus was given.

Researchers ran the PCR with 60 Vbeta and 13 Jbeta primers. Libraries were prepared by immunoSEQ multiplex PCR; TCRdb keeps only in-frame clonotypes and omits some of them. This sample carries about 200,000 clones, with 6.5% going to the ten biggest clones. As for this clone: Its antigen remains unknown.

J gave up 3 bases and V 2 bases, and 6 bases lay outside the gene matches. The CDR3 length is 15 residues. Germline-derived CDR1 and CDR2 are SGHRS and YFSETQ. Healthy bone marrow donors supplied every sample. Sequenced input: PBMCs. The receptor comes from a man aged 25-40 years in good health and CMV-seronegative. This sequence joins TRBV5-1 and TRBJ1-2; 8 nucleotides agree with TRBD1. The CDR3 nucleotides are TGCGCCAGCAGCTTCGGGCAGGGGGCACACTATGGCTACACCTTC. It encodes CASSFGQGAHYGYTF.